Following are 8 T cell receptor beta chains from one sample sequenced in a study of T-cell memory formation after mild COVID-19 listed by TCRdb under 2021. Receptors were amplified or captured by 5' RACE. This sample was sequenced with an Illumina NovaSeq 6000. TCRdb ran its own pipeline on the public reads, namely fastp trimming at Q25 and MiXCR clone calling, and kept in-frame beta chains. Rows merge per CDR3 protein into single entries with the most common DNA and genes. In all, the sample holds 160,000 or so distinct CDR3 sequences, and roughly 31% of those were seen once. Together, the top ten hold around 12% of the sample. The material sequenced was PBMCs or a T cell subset sorted from them (not recorded which). Receptors were obtained from an adult woman who had mild COVID-19 (a few samples of this study predate the infection). The sample titles of this study are shuffled in the database, so cell type and time point are left out; the donor was told from shared clones.

The chain couples TRBV24-1 to TRBJ2-5; 8 nucleotides agree with TRBD1. The CDR3 is 15 residues long. V lost 2 bases, J lost 0 bases, and 1 base stayed unmatched. Germline CDR1 is KGHDR and CDR2 is SFDVKD. CDR3 nucleotides: TGTGCCACCAGTGATTGGGGACAGGACCAAGAGACCCAGTACTTC. Protein product: CATSDWGQDQETQYF.

This clonotype was detected a few times. V and J are TRBV29-1 and TRBJ2-1; 12 positions match TRBD2. The CDR3 extends over 15 amino acids. Germline-derived CDR1 and CDR2 are SQVTM and ANQGSEA. Germline trimming cut 2 bases from V and 6 bases from J; bases unmatched to any gene: 5. The CDR3: CSVENLAGGSNEQFF. For the CDR3, the DNA is TGCAGCGTTGAAAACCTAGCGGGGGGGTCCAATGAGCAGTTCTTC.

The gene calls are TRBV12-3 or TRBV12-4 and TRBJ2-5; the D gene is possibly TRBD1 (5 bases). Trimming left V 6 bases short and J 5 bases short, with 16 bases between. The CDR3 has 14 residues. CDR3 residues: CASSLDTLGETQYF. The CDR3 coding sequence is TGTGCCAGCAGCCTGGACACGCTCGGGGAGACCCAGTACTTC.

This clonotype was counted only a few times. Its ends do not fully match the called genes, so a read error is possible. The rearrangement uses TRBV20-1 and TRBJ2-7; D could derive from TRBD1 or TRBD2 (5 bases each). Germline lookup yields CDR1 DFQATT and CDR2 SNEGSKA (reference sequence). This CDR3 region has 15 residues. The CDR3: CSTRRFTGGSYEQYF. The DNA for the CDR3 is TGCAGTACTAGGCGGTTCACAGGAGGCTCCTACGAGCAGTACTTC.

V gene TRBV29-1 combines with J gene TRBJ1-1; 7 bases fit TRBD1. CDR1 is SQVTM and CDR2 is ANQGSEA in the germline V gene. With 5 bases clipped from V and 5 bases from J, the junction kept 8 bases outside the gene matches. CDR3 length equals 13 residues. The CDR3 region is CSVKGQGGTEAFF. The CDR3 coding sequence is TGCAGCGTTAAGGGCCAGGGGGGGACTGAAGCTTTCTTT.

The rearrangement links TRBV7-2 to TRBJ2-5; D gene ambiguous. The CDR3 totals 13 residues. Germline V gene lookup returns CDR1 SGHTA and CDR2 FQGNSA. Trimming took off 2 bases at V and 2 bases at J, with 6 bases between the two ends. Written as DNA, the CDR3 is TGTGCCAGCAGCTTATCCCCTCAAGAGACCCAGTACTTC. As protein: CASSLSPQETQYF.

This chain connects TRBV29-1 to TRBJ1-2; 9 nucleotides match TRBD1. CDR3 length: 13 residues. Trimming removed 7 bases from V and 6 bases from J; junction bases left unmatched: 9. The germline CDR1 and CDR2 sequences are SQVTM and ANQGSEA. The CDR3 is CSASKGQGDGYTF. The CDR3 DNA sequence: TGCAGCGCTTCCAAGGGACAGGGAGATGGCTACACCTTC.

This clonotype occurred a few times. This chain connects TRBV5-5 to TRBJ1-1; possibly TRBD1 for D (5 bases). The CDR3 has 14 amino acids. The germline V and J ends were trimmed by 2 bases and 3 bases, with 11 bases remaining between them. Germline CDR1 SGHKS, CDR2 YYEKEE (reference sequence). The chain's CDR3 is CASSFVGGDTEAFF. CDR3 in DNA: TGTGCCAGCAGCTTTGTTGGGGGAGACACTGAAGCTTTCTTT.